This T cell receptor (beta chain) was recorded in a study of OX40 agonist ivuxolimab in advanced cancers. Study context: Prior checkpoint blockade (anti-PD-1, anti-PD-L1 or anti-CTLA-4) was permitted; approximately 40% had it.

The method was immunoSEQ multiplex PCR; TCRdb's version includes in-frame clones alone and lacks a portion of them. The table lists some 86,000 clones, roughly 89% of them singletons, with roughly 8.9% in the top ten. Per the germline V gene, CDR1 is SGHDT and CDR2 is YYEEEE. The CDR3 loop spans 15 amino acids. Trimming left V 1 base short and J 9 bases short, with 17 bases between. The V and J genes are TRBV5-6 and TRBJ1-5, with D perhaps TRBD1 (5 bases). This clonotype was sampled from an adult with an advanced solid tumor such as melanoma, head and neck, liver or kidney cancer. The specimen comprised CD4+ or CD8+ T cells sorted from blood, sampled in a trial of the OX40 agonist ivuxolimab. The DNA for the CDR3 is TGTGCCAGCAGCTTGTCGTGGGGCCCTCAAGGGCCCCAGCATTTT. Its translation is CASSLSWGPQGPQHF.